These T cell receptor beta chains were read from a single sample in a study of cytomegalovirus exposure and HLA in healthy donors. The assay was immunoSEQ multiplex PCR, and TCRdb's table has in-frame clones only and misses some. In the table there are 150,000 to 200,000 clones, about four fifths of which are singletons. The sequencing sample was made of PBMCs. The receptors were gathered from a woman in her forties or fifties in good health and CMV-seronegative. The CDR3 runs from the conserved cysteine through the conserved F or W. A D gene is named only where the DNA matches it firmly. Expanded clones get a size class; other rows say once, few or many, or leave the size out.

J	D	size	V	CDR3	DNA
TRBJ2-5	TRBD2	NA	TRBV9	CASSVGGGGAQETQYF	TGTGCCAGCAGCGTAGGAGGCGGGGGGGCCCAAGAGACCCAGTACTTC
TRBJ1-4	NA	once	TRBV5-8	CASSPWRMVNEKLFF	TGTGCCAGCAGCCCCTGGCGGATGGTGAATGAAAAACTGTTTTTT
TRBJ2-1	TRBD2	NA	TRBV7-9	CASSLAGGGEQFF	TGTGCCAGCAGCCTAGCGGGGGGAGGCGAGCAGTTCTTC
TRBJ1-1	TRBD1	NA	TRBV4-1	CASSQGGQRGKLLTEAFF	TGCGCCAGCAGCCAAGGGGGACAGAGAGGCAAACTGCTCACTGAAGCTTTCTTT
TRBJ2-2	NA	NA	TRBV5-5	CASSFGFNRTPGELFF	TGTGCCAGCAGCTTTGGTTTTAACAGGACCCCCGGGGAGCTGTTTTTT
TRBJ2-7	NA	NA	TRBV28	CASRPGTYEQYF	TGTGCCAGTCGCCCGGGGACCTACGAGCAGTACTTC
TRBJ2-1	TRBD2	NA	TRBV7-9	CASSNKPLAGSDNEQFF	TGTGCCAGCAGCAATAAACCACTAGCGGGATCGGACAATGAGCAGTTCTTC
TRBJ2-3	NA	NA	TRBV19	CASSIGLGTDTQYF	TGTGCCAGTAGCATCGGACTGGGCACAGATACGCAGTATTTT
TRBJ1-5	NA	NA	TRBV28	CASSPWGGQKNQPQHF	TGTGCCAGCAGTCCCTGGGGGGGGCAGAAGAATCAGCCCCAGCATTTT
TRBJ1-4	NA	NA	TRBV7-9	CSSSRNRNSDEKLFF	TGTTCCAGCAGCCGTAACAGGAACTCGGATGAAAAACTGTTTTTT
TRBJ1-5	NA	NA	TRBV7-9	CSSSTSTAFNQPQHF	TGTTCCAGCAGCACCTCCACAGCCTTCAATCAGCCCCAGCATTTT
TRBJ2-2	NA	NA	TRBV5-1	CASSPARGQGGTGELFF	TGCGCCAGCAGCCCCGCCCGAGGACAGGGAGGGACCGGGGAGCTGTTTTTT
TRBJ2-3	TRBD2	few	TRBV15	CATRGLAGTDTQYF	TGTGCCACCAGGGGACTAGCGGGCACAGATACGCAGTATTTT
TRBJ1-2	TRBD1	NA	TRBV6-1	CASSETGGGRYGYTF	TGTGCCAGCAGTGAGACAGGGGGCGGCAGGTATGGCTACACCTTC
TRBJ2-3	NA	NA	TRBV20-1	CSASSTDTQYF	TGCAGTGCGTCTAGCACAGATACGCAGTATTTT
TRBJ2-1	TRBD1	NA	TRBV28	CASSPTGLYEQFF	TGTGCCAGCAGTCCGACAGGGCTCTATGAGCAGTTCTTC